Following are 23 T cell receptor beta chains from one sample sequenced in a study of vaccination effects on CD4 cells after COVID-19. Within the ViraFEST assay, antigen-specific CD4+ T cells underwent expansion with viral peptide pools prior to sequencing. Cells that had been cultured for 10 days were the source of isolated CD4+ T cells. Vaccinees lacked prior SARS-CoV-2 infection and tested negative for nucleocapsid antibodies. Profiled with immunoSEQ multiplex PCR; TCRdb holds only in-frame clones, not every one. The sample carries tens of thousands of clones, roughly two thirds recorded once. For these receptors, no antigen is known. Source: CD4+ T cells from PBMCs cultured with SARS-CoV-2 spike peptides, taken before COVID-19 vaccination. The receptors originated from a human donor who received a COVID-19 vaccine.

This clone was seen once. This sequence joins TRBV3-1 (or the pseudogene TRBV3-2) and TRBJ2-3; no reliable D call. Trimming stripped 0 bases from V and 6 bases from J, with 7 bases between. CDR3 length: 13 amino acids. Germline CDR1 reads LGHDT; CDR2 reads YNNKEL (reference sequence). The CDR3 DNA sequence: TGTGCCAGCAGCCAAGATTACCCCGATACGCAGTATTTT. Its protein is CASSQDYPDTQYF.

The chain is built from TRBV16 and TRBJ2-5; TRBD1 is a possible D gene (5 bases). The CDR3 length is 14 residues. Germline assignment: CDR1 KGHSY and CDR2 FQNENV. V lost 5 bases to trimming and J lost 2 bases, with 12 bases between them. The CDR3 nucleotides read TGTGCCAGCAGCGCCGCCAGGGTGCAAGAGACCCAGTACTTC. Its translation: CASSAARVQETQYF.

The chain is built from TRBV15 and TRBJ1-1, with 7 bases lining up with TRBD1. Trimming took 5 bases from V and 0 from J; bases not matched to a gene: 6. Germline V gene lookup returns CDR1 LNHNV and CDR2 YYDKDF (reference sequence). CDR3 length equals 15 residues. CDR3 sequence reads: CATSPRGEMNTEAFF. The CDR3 DNA follows: TGTGCCACCAGCCCCAGGGGGGAGATGAACACTGAAGCTTTCTTT.

In its sample, this clone was seen once. The chain joins TRBV6-5 to TRBJ1-2; the D is unclear. The germline V gene has CDR1 MNHEY and CDR2 SVGAGI. The germline V and J ends were trimmed by 6 bases and 4 bases, with 12 bases remaining between them. The CDR3 totals 13 residues. CDR3 in amino acids: CASSPWAAYGYTF. In DNA, the CDR3 is TGTGCCAGCAGCCCCTGGGCCGCCTATGGCTACACCTTC.

The chain has TRBV25-1 and TRBJ2-5; perhaps TRBD1 as D (6 bases). V lost 1 base to trimming and J lost 4 bases, with 16 bases between them. Per germline, CDR1 MGHDK and CDR2 SYGVNS. This CDR3 comprises 16 residues. CDR3 sequence: CASSEFGAGARETQYF. In nucleotides, the CDR3 is TGTGCCAGCAGTGAATTTGGTGCAGGGGCTCGAGAGACCCAGTACTTC.

The V and J genes are TRBV7-9 and TRBJ1-6; D perhaps matches TRBD1 (6 bases). The length of the CDR3 is 13 residues. The V end was cut by 3 bases, the J end by 8 bases, with 8 bases between. The germline gives CDR1 SEHNR, CDR2 FQNEAQ (reference sequence). Here the CDR3 DNA reads TGTGCCAGCAGCTTCAGGGGAGATTCACCCCTCCACTTT. Translated: CASSFRGDSPLHF.

This clone has only a few counts. J is TRBJ2-4 and V is TRBV11-2; a possible D gene is TRBD1 (8 bases). Germline V gene lookup returns CDR1 SGHAT and CDR2 FQNNGV. The CDR3 loop spans 16 amino acids. Trimming pared 5 bases from V and 0 bases from J, leaving 14 bases between. Written as DNA, the CDR3 is TGTGCCAGCAGCCGTACAGGGGGGGTAGCCAAAAACATTCAGTACTTC. It is translated as CASSRTGGVAKNIQYF.

The chain couples TRBV2 to TRBJ2-5, with 8 bases fitting TRBD2. Germline CDR1 reads SNHLY; CDR2 reads FYNNEI. The CDR3 loop spans 16 amino acids. The V gene end was trimmed by 6 bases and the J gene end by 1 base; junction bases not matched to a gene: 10. CDR3: CASRRLAGAFQETQYF. CDR3 nucleotide sequence: TGTGCCAGCAGGCGCCTAGCGGGTGCTTTCCAAGAGACCCAGTACTTC.

The chain is built from TRBV29-1 and TRBJ1-1; no clear D gene. CDR1 and CDR2 from the germline V gene are SQVTM and ANQGSEA. The ends were cut back, 3 bases at V and 4 bases at J, with 12 bases in the middle. The CDR3 runs 13 residues. DNA for the CDR3: TGCAGCGTTGAGGGCTTAGGTGGCACTGAAGCTTTCTTT. Protein sequence: CSVEGLGGTEAFF.

This clone showed up just a few times. The chain combines TRBV6-6 with TRBJ1-1, with D perhaps matching TRBD1 (5 bases). There are 16 residues in the CDR3. Trimming left V 0 bases short and J 0 bases short, with 11 bases between. Germline V gene lookup returns CDR1 MNHNY and CDR2 SVGAGI (reference sequence). The CDR3 bases are TGTGCCAGCAGTTACTCGAGTCCAGGGATGAACACTGAAGCTTTCTTT. Encoded protein: CASSYSSPGMNTEAFF.

The chain combines TRBV6-2 or TRBV6-3 with TRBJ2-1; 11 bases align to TRBD2. CDR3 size: 15 residues. Per germline, CDR1 MNHEY and CDR2 SVGEGT. V was pared by 6 bases and J by 8 bases, with 9 bases of the junction left unmatched. The CDR3 coding sequence is TGTGCCAGCAGCCATACTAGCGGGAGTTACGATGAGCAGTTCTTC. It encodes CASSHTSGSYDEQFF.

The chain uses TRBV27 and TRBJ1-4, with D possibly being TRBD1 (5 bases). Trimming stripped 10 bases from V and 8 bases from J, with 20 bases between. The germline V gene encodes CDR1 MNHEY and CDR2 SMNVEV (reference sequence). The length of the CDR3 is 14 residues. The CDR3 nucleotides are TGTGCCACCAAGGCCCGGGGGTCTCCCGAAAAACTGTTTTTT. It translates to CATKARGSPEKLFF. The full variable domain, rest sourced from reference TRBV27 and TRBJ1-4, is EAQVTQNPRYLITVTGKKLTVTCSQNMNHEYMSWYRQDPGLGLRQIYYSMNVEVTDKGDVPEGYKVSRKEKRNFPLILESPSPNQTSLYFCATKARGSPEKLFFGSGTQLSVL.

The V call is TRBV7-2, the J call TRBJ2-1; 9 nucleotides align to TRBD2. Germline trimming cut 1 base from V and 4 bases from J; bases unmatched to any gene: 2. The CDR3 is 15 residues long. CDR1 and CDR2 from the germline V gene are SGHTA and FQGNSA. The DNA of the CDR3 is TGTGCCAGCAGCTTAGGTAGCGGGGGATACAATGAGCAGTTCTTC. Encoded protein: CASSLGSGGYNEQFF.

The chain links TRBV28 to TRBJ1-5; TRBD1 matches at 8 bases. Per the germline V gene, CDR1 is MDHEN and CDR2 is SYDVKM. The CDR3 extends over 13 amino acids. Trimming cost V 8 bases and J 6 bases; bases outside gene matches: 6. Here the CDR3 reads CASSWTGTQPQHF. The CDR3 region has the DNA TGTGCCAGCTCCTGGACAGGGACTCAGCCCCAGCATTTT.

V and J are TRBV2 and TRBJ1-2; D remains unclear. CDR3 length: 15 residues. V lost 7 bases, J lost 2 bases, and 17 bases lay in between. Germline V CDR1 and CDR2: SNHLY, FYNNEI. As DNA, the CDR3 is TGTGCCAGCACCCTTCCCCGAGAACCCAACTATGGCTACACCTTC. Its translation is CASTLPREPNYGYTF.

The chain joins TRBV7-8 to TRBJ2-2; 10 bases fit TRBD1. The germline V gene has CDR1 SGHVS and CDR2 FQNEAQ. V lost 7 bases to trimming and J lost 2 bases; unmatched junction nucleotides: 19. The CDR3 loop spans 20 amino acids. The CDR3 region is CASTFPGLSGTGVNTGELFF. The CDR3 nucleotides are TGTGCCAGCACATTCCCCGGCCTCTCCGGGACAGGGGTAAACACCGGGGAGCTGTTTTTT.

The gene calls are TRBV14 and TRBJ1-4; no clear D gene. Germline values: CDR1 SGHDN, CDR2 FVKESK. This CDR3 region has 13 residues. Trimming pared 1 base from V and 6 bases from J, leaving 6 bases between. This chain's CDR3 is CASSQVGYEKLFF. The CDR3 DNA is TGTGCCAGCAGCCAAGTGGGCTATGAAAAACTGTTTTTT.

The chain carries TRBV7-2 and TRBJ2-1; 8 bases are a match to TRBD1. The CDR3 sequence is 15 residues long. Germline V gene lookup returns CDR1 SGHTA and CDR2 FQGNSA. V dropped 5 bases and J dropped 8; count of bases not matched to a gene: 11. The CDR3 sequence: CASSPGRGRGYEQFF. The CDR3 nucleotides read TGTGCCAGCAGCCCCGGCAGGGGGCGCGGCTATGAGCAGTTCTTC.

CDR3 in amino acids: CASSLTLDQPQHF. The CDR3 nucleotides are TGTGCCAGCAGCTTAACCCTTGATCAGCCCCAGCATTTT. The chain recombines TRBV7-2 with TRBJ1-5; D gene uncertain. This CDR3 has 13 residues. V gave up 2 bases and J gave up 5 bases, with 7 bases separating them. Germline CDR1 is SGHTA and CDR2 is FQGNSA.

The chain links TRBV18 to TRBJ1-2; a possible D gene is TRBD1 (6 bases). From germline, CDR1 is KGHSH and CDR2 LQKENI. The V gene lost 6 bases and the J gene lost 8 bases, with 13 bases spanning the gap. This CDR3 is built from 12 residues. The CDR3 protein is CASSRQVEGYTF. The CDR3 DNA sequence: TGTGCCAGCTCCCGACAGGTAGAAGGCTACACCTTC.

The rearrangement uses TRBV4-1 and TRBJ1-6; D gene uncertain. From germline, CDR1 is MGHRA and CDR2 YSYEKL. Trimming shortened V by 0 bases and J by 9 bases, and 15 bases separated the two germline ends. CDR3 length: 16 residues. The CDR3 DNA reads TGCGCCAGCAGCCAAGATCGAGACCTCGTGGGTTCACCCCTCCACTTT. It translates to CASSQDRDLVGSPLHF.

The chain uses TRBV18 and TRBJ1-2; TRBD1 might be the D (6 bases). The CDR3 contains 12 residues. The V gene lost 5 bases and the J gene lost 7 bases, with 11 bases spanning the gap. Germline CDR1 is KGHSH and CDR2 is LQKENI. CDR3 residues: CASSDTGFGYTF. CDR3 coding DNA: TGTGCCAGCTCAGATACAGGGTTTGGCTACACCTTC. Full variable domain (remainder filled in from reference TRBV18 and TRBJ1-2): NAGVMQNPRHLVRRRGQEARLRCSPMKGHSHVYWYRQLPEEGLKFMVYLQKENIIDESGMPKERFSAEFPKEGPSILRIQQVVRGDSAAYFCASSDTGFGYTFGSGTRLTVV.

This chain joins TRBV6-4 and TRBJ2-3; D remains ambiguous. This CDR3 is built from 13 residues. The V gene lost 8 bases and the J gene lost 2 bases, with 11 bases spanning the gap. CDR1 MRHNA and CDR2 SNTAGT come from the germline V gene. This CDR3 is CASGEGHTDTQYF. In nucleotides, the CDR3 is TGTGCCAGCGGAGAAGGGCACACAGATACGCAGTATTTT.